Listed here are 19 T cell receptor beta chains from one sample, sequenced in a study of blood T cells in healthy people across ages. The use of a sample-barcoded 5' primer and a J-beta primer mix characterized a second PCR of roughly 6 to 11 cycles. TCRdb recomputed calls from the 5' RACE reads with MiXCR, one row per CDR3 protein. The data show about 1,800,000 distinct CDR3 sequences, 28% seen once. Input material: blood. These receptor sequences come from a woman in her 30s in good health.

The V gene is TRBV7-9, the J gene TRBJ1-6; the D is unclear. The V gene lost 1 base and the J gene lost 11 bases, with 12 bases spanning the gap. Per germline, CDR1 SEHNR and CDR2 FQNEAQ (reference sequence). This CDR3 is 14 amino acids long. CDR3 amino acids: CASSLVRSGAPLHF. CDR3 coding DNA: TGTGCCAGCAGCTTAGTCAGGAGCGGGGCACCCCTCCACTTT.

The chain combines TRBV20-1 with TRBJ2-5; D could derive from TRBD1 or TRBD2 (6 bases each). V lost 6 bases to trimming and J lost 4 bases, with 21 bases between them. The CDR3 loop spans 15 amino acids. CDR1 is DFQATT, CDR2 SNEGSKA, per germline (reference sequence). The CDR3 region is CSAQPGGAVGETQYF. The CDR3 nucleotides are TGCAGTGCCCAGCCCGGGGGCGCCGTTGGAGAGACCCAGTACTTC.

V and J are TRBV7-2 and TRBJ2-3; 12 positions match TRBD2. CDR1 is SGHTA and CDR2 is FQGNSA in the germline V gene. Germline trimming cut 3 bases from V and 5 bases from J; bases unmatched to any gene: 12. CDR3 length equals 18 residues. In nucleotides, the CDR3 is TGTGCCAGCAGCTTTAGAGCTAGCGGGAGGGGAACTCGAGATACGCAGTATTTT. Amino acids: CASSFRASGRGTRDTQYF.

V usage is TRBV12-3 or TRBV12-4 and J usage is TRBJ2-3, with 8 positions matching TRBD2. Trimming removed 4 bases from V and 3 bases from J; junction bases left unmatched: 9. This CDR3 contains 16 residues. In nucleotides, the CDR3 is TGTGCCAGCAGTTCGTCAACGGGGGGGCTGACAGATACGCAGTATTTT. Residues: CASSSSTGGLTDTQYF.

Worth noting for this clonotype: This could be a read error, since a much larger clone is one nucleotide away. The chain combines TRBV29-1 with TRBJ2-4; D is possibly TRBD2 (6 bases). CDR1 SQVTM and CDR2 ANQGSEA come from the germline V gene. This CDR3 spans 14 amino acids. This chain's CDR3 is CNVEGRMTKNIQYF. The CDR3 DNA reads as TGCAACGTTGAGGGGAGGATGACCAAAAACATTCAGTACTTC.

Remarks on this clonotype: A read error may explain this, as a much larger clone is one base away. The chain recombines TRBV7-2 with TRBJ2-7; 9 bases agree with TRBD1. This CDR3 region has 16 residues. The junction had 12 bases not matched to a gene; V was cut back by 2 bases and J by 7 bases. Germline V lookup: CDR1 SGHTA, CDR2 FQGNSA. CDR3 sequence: CASSLYGQGSYNEQYF. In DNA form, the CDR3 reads TGTGCCAGCAGCTTATATGGACAGGGGTCCTACAATGAGCAGTACTTC. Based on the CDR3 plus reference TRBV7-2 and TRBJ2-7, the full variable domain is GAGVSQSPSNKVTEKGKDVELRCDPISGHTALYWYRQSLGQGLEFLIYFQGNSAPDKSGLPSDRFSAERTGGSVSTLTIQRTQQEDSAVYLCASSLYGQGSYNEQYFGPGTRLTVT.

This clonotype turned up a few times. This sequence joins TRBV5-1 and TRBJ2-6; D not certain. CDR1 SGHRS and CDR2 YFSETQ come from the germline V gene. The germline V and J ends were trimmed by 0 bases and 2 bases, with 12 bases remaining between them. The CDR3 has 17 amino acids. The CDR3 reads CASSLDLRLTGANVLTF. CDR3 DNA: TGCGCCAGCAGCTTGGATCTGAGGCTTACTGGGGCCAACGTCCTGACTTTC.

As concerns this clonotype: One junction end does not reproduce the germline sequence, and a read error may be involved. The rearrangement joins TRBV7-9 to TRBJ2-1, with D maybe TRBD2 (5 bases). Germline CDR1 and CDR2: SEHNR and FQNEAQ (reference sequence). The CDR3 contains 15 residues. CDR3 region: CTSSLKRVSYNEQFF. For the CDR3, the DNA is TGTACCAGCAGCTTAAAGAGGGTCTCCTACAATGAGCAGTTCTTC. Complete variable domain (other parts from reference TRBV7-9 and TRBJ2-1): DTGVSQNPRHKITKRGQNVTFRCDPISEHNRLYWYRQTLGQGPEFLTYFQNEAQLEKSRLLSDRFSAERPKGSFSTLEIQRTEQGDSAMYLCTSSLKRVSYNEQFFGPGTRLTVL.

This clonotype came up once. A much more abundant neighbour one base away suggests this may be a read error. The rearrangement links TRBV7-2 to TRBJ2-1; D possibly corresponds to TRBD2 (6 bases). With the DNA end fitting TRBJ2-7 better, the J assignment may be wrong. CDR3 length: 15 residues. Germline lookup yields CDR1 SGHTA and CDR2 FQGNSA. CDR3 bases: TGTGCCAGCAGCTTTGGGACTGGCTCCTACAATGAGCAGTACTTC. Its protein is CASSFGTGSYNEQYF.

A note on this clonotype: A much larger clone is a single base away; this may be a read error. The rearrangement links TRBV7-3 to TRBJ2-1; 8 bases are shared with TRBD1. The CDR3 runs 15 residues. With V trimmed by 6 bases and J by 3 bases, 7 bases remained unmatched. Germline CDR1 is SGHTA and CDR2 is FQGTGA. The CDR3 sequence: CASSRVGTGYNEQFF. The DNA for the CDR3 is TGTGCCAGCAGTCGAGTCGGGACAGGCTACAATGAGCAGTTCTTC.

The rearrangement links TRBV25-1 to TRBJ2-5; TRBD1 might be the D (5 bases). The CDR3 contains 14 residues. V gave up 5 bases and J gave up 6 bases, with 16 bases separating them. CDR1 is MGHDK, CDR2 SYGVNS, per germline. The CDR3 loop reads CASSLGQDVQTQYF. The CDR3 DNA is TGTGCCAGCAGTTTGGGGCAGGATGTACAGACCCAGTACTTC.

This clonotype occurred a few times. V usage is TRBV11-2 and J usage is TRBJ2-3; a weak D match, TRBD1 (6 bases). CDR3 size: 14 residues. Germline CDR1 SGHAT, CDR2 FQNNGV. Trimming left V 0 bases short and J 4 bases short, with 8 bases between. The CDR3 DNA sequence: TGTGCCAGCAGCTTAGAACAGGGAGCAGATACGCAGTATTTT. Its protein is CASSLEQGADTQYF.

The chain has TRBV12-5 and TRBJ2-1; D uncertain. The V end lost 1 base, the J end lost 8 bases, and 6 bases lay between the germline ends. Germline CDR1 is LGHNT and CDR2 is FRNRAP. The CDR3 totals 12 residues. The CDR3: CASGLESYEQFF. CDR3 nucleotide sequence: TGTGCTAGTGGTTTGGAAAGTTATGAGCAGTTCTTC.

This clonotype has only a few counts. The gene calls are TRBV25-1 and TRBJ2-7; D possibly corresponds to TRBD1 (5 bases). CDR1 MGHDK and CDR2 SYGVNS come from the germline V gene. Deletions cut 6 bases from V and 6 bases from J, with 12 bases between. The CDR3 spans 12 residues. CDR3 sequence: CASRDTFGEQYF. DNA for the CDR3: TGTGCCAGCAGGGACACGTTCGGCGAGCAGTACTTC.

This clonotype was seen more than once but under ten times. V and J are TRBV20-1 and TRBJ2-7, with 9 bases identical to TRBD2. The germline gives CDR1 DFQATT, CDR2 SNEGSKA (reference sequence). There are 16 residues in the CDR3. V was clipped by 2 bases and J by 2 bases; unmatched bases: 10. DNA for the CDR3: TGCAGTGCTAGACAAATAAGACTAGCGGAGCCCTACGAGCAGTACTTC. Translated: CSARQIRLAEPYEQYF.

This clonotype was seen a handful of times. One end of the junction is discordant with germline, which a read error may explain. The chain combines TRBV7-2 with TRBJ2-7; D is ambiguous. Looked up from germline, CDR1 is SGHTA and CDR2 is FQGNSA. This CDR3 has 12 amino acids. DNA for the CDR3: TGTTCCAGCAGCTTAGTGGCCTACGAGCAGTACTTC. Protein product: CSSSLVAYEQYF.

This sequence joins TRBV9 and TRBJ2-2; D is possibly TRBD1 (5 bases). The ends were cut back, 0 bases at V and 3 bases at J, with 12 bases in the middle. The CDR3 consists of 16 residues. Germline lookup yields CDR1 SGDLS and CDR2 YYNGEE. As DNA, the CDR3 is TGTGCCAGCAGCGTAGCTGCAGGGTCGCACACCGGGGAGCTGTTTTTT. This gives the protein CASSVAAGSHTGELFF.

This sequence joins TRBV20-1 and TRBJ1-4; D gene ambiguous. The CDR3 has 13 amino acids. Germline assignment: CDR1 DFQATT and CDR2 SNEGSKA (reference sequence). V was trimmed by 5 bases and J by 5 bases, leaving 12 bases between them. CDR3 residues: CSAVHTANEKLFF. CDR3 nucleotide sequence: TGCAGTGCTGTACATACTGCAAATGAAAAACTGTTTTTT.

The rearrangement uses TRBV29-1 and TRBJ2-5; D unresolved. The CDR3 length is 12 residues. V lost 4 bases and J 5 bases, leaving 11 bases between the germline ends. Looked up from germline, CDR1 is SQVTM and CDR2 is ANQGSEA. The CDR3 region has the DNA TGCAGCGTTGCCTCGGGCTTGGAGACCCAGTACTTC. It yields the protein CSVASGLETQYF.